This T cell receptor (beta chain) originates from a study of T cells in Graves' hyperthyroidism and ophthalmopathy. Template material for amplifying TCR beta CDR3 regions consisted of RNA transcripts. Researchers ran a first-round RT-PCR on the TCR CDR3 using the HTBI primer set. TCRdb re-analysed the multiplex PCR reads in MiXCR, keeping a single row per CDR3 protein. Among 480,000 or so distinct CDR3 sequences listed, 40% to 55% were seen once. Exclusion criteria comprised uncontrolled infection, other autoimmune disease, pregnancy or lactation. J lost 4 bases, V lost 3 bases, and 4 bases had no gene match. The CDR3 extends over 15 amino acids. CDR1 and CDR2 (germline): SGHRS, YFSETQ. Ten or more counts support this clonotype.

The genes are TRBV5-1 and TRBJ2-7, with 13 bases identical to TRBD2. This clonotype was sampled from an adult woman with Graves' disease, either hyperthyroidism or ophthalmopathy (not recorded which). Sequenced sample: peripheral blood or thyroid tissue (not recorded which). In DNA form, the CDR3 reads TGCGCCAGCAGCTCACTAGCGGGAGGGCCGTACGAGCAGTACTTC. Residues: CASSSLAGGPYEQYF. The entire variable domain, with the rest obtained from reference TRBV5-1 and TRBJ2-7, is as follows: KAGVTQTPRYLIKTRGQQVTLSCSPISGHRSVSWYQQTPGQGLQFLFEYFSETQRNKGNFPGRFSGRQFSNSRSEMNVSTLELGDSALYLCASSSLAGGPYEQYFGPGTRLTVT.